Listed below are T cell receptor beta chains from one sample, sequenced in a study of blood T cells in healthy people across ages. A single record per CDR3 protein comes from TCRdb applying MiXCR to the 5' RACE reads. This table has approximately 800,000 distinct CDR3 sequences, approximately 65% appearing once. The specimen sequenced was blood. These receptors were taken from a man aged 25 to 45 in good health. CDR3s include the opening cysteine and the closing phenylalanine or tryptophan. The order of the fields is D gene, V gene, J gene, clone size, CDR3 protein, CDR3 DNA. The D gene is left open where the match is weak. Clone size is not always given. Where it is, it says once, few, many or a class for expanded clones.

>TRBD2|TRBV7-9|TRBJ2-3|once
CASSIGTTGLQYF
TGTGCCAGCAGCATCGGGACTACCGGGCTGCAGTATTTT
>.|TRBV20-1|TRBJ2-1|.
CSATHTGMNEQFF
TGCAGTGCTACTCACACAGGGATGAATGAGCAGTTCTTC
>.|TRBV4-2|TRBJ2-7|.
CASSQGPSYEQYF
TGTGCCAGCAGCCAAGGGCCTTCCTACGAGCAGTACTTC
>.|TRBV4-3|TRBJ2-3|once
CASSISVTDTQYF
TGCGCCAGCAGTATTTCCGTCACAGATACGCAGTATTTT
>.|TRBV7-2|TRBJ2-4|.
CASSLARQIAKNIQYF
TGTGCCAGCAGCTTAGCGAGACAGATCGCCAAAAACATTCAGTACTTC
>TRBD1|TRBV5-4|TRBJ2-7|.
CASRSGTGNYEQYF
TGTGCCAGCAGGTCCGGGACAGGGAACTACGAGCAGTACTTC
>TRBD2|TRBV20-1|TRBJ2-5|.
CSARDLLAGDEQYF
TGCAGTGCTAGAGATCTGCTAGCGGGGGATGAGCAGTACTTC
>.|TRBV4-2|TRBJ1-1|.
CASSPPGRHTEAFF
TGTGCCAGCAGCCCACCCGGACGGCACACTGAAGCTTTCTTT
>TRBD1|TRBV20-1|TRBJ2-3|.
CSASSPGGASTDTQYF
TGCAGTGCTAGCTCTCCAGGGGGCGCCAGCACAGATACGCAGTATTTT
>TRBD1|TRBV6-2/TRBV6-3|TRBJ1-1|.
CASSSAGTGATEAFF
TGTGCCAGCAGTTCGGCCGGGACAGGGGCCACTGAAGCTTTCTTT
>.|TRBV5-1|TRBJ1-1|.
CASSSGVLGTEAFF
TGCGCCAGCAGCTCGGGGGTTTTGGGGACTGAAGCTTTCTTT
>.|TRBV12-3/TRBV12-4|TRBJ1-2|.
CASSLALLDYTF
TGTGCCAGCAGTTTAGCGCTACTGGACTACACCTTC
>TRBD2|TRBV4-3|TRBJ2-2|once
CASSQTRTSGSNTGELFF
TGCGCCAGCAGCCAAACTAGGACTAGCGGGTCGAACACCGGGGAGCTGTTTTTT
>.|TRBV20-1|TRBJ2-7|.
CSVSQNYEQYF
TGCAGTGTCAGTCAGAACTACGAGCAGTACTTC
>TRBD2|TRBV9|TRBJ2-3|.
CASSVSGGATDTQYF
TGTGCCAGCAGCGTTAGCGGGGGGGCCACAGATACGCAGTATTTT
>.|TRBV25-1|TRBJ1-5|few
CASSESGRGNQPQHF
TGTGCCAGCAGTGAATCCGGGAGGGGAAATCAGCCCCAGCATTTT